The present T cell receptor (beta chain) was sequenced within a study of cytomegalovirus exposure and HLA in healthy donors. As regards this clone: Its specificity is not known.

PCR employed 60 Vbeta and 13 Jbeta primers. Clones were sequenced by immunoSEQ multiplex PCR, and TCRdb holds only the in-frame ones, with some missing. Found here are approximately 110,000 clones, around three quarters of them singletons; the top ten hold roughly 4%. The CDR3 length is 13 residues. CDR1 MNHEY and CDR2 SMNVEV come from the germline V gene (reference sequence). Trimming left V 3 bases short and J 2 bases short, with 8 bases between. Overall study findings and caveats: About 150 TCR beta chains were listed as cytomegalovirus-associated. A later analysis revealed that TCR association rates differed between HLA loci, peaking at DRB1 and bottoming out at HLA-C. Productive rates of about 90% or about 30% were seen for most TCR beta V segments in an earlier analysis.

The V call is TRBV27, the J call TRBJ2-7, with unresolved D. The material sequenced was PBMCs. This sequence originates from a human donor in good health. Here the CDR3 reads CASSLSSTYEQYF. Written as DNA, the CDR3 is TGTGCCAGCAGTTTGTCCTCTACCTACGAGCAGTACTTC.